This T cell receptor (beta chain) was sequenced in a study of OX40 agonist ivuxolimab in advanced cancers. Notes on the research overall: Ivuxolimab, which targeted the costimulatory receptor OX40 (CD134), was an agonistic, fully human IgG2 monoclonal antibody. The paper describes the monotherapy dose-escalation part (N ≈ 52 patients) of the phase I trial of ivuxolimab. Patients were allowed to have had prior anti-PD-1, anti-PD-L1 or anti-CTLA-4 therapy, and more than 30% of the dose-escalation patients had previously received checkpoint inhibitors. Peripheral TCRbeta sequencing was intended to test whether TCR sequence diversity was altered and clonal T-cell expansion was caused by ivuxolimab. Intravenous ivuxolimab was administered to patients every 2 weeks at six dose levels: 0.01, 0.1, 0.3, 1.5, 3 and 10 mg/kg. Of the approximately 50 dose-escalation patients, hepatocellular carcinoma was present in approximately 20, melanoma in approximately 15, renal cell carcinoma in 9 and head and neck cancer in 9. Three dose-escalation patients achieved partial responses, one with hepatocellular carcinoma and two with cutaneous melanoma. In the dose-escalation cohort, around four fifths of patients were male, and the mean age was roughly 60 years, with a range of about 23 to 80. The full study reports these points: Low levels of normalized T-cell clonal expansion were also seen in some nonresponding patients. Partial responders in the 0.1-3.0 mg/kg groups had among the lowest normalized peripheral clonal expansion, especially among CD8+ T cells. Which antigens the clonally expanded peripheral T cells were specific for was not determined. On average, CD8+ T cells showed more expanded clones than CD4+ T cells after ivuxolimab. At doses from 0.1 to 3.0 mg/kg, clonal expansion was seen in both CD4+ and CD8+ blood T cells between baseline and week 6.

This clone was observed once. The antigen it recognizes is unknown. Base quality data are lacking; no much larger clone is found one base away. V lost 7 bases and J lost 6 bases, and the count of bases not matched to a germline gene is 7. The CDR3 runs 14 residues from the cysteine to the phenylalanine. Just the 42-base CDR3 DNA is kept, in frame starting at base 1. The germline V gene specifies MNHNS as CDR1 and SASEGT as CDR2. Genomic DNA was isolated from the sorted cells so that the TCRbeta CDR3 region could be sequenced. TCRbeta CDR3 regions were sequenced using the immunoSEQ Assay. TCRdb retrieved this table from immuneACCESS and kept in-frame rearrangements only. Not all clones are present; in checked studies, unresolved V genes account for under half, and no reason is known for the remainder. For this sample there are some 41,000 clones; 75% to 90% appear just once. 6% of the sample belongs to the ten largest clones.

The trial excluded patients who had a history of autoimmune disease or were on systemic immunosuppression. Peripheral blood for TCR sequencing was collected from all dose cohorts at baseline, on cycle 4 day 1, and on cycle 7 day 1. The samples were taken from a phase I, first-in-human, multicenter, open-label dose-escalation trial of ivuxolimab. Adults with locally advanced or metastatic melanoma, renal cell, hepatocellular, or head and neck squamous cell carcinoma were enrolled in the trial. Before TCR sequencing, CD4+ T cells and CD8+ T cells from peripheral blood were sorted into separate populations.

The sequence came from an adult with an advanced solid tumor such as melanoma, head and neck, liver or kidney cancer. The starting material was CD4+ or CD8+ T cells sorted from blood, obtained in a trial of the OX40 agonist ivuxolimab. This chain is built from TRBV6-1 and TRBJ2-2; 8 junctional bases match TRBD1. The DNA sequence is TGTGCCAGCAATCGTCAGGGGGCGGCCGGGGAGCTGTTTTTT. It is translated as CASNRQGAAGELFF.